Below, 2 T cell receptor beta chains from the same sample are listed, as sequenced in a study of cytomegalovirus exposure and HLA in healthy donors. PCR used 60 Vbeta primers and 13 Jbeta primers. The repertoire was sequenced with immunoSEQ multiplex PCR; TCRdb's copy has only in-frame clones and lacks some. The data contain over 140,000 clones, roughly 79% of them singletons. Input material: PBMCs. Receptors were obtained from a man younger than 45 in good health and CMV-seropositive.

In nucleotides, the CDR3 is TGTGCCAGCAGCTCAGGACTCGCCACGCAGTATTTT. Protein sequence: CASSSGLATQYF. V is TRBV7-9 and J is TRBJ2-3, with D maybe TRBD2 (5 bases). The CDR3 sequence is 12 residues long. The germline gives CDR1 SEHNR, CDR2 FQNEAQ (reference sequence). V was cut by 4 bases and J by 9 bases, with 11 bases left in between.

The CDR3 nucleotides read TGTGCCAGCAGCTGGGGCAGCGGGACCAACAATGAGCAGTTCTTC. Its protein is CASSWGSGTNNEQFF. The chain uses TRBV5-4 and TRBJ2-1; 7 nucleotides align to TRBD2. With 3 bases clipped from V and 5 bases from J, the junction kept 8 bases outside the gene matches. The CDR3 contains 15 residues. Germline loops: CDR1 SGHNT, CDR2 YYREEE (reference sequence).